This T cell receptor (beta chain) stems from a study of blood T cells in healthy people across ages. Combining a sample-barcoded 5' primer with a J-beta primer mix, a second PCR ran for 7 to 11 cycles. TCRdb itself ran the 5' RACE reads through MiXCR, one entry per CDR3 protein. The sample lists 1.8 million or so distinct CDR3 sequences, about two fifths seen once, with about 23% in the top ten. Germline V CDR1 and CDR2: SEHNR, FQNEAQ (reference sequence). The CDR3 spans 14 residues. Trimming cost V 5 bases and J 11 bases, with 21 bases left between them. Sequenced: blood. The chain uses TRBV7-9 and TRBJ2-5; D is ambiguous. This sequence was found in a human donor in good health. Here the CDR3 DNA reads TGTGCCAGCAGCATGACGACAAGCCCCAGTGAGCAGTACTTC. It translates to CASSMTTSPSEQYF.